Each of the 32 T cell receptor beta chains below was sequenced from the same sample in a study of T cells in Graves' hyperthyroidism and ophthalmopathy (dated by TCRdb to between 2018 and 2021). Receptor amplification or capture employed multiplex PCR. The sample was run on an Illumina HiSeq 2000. The TCR beta CDR3 regions were amplified from RNA transcripts. A first-round RT-PCR of the TCR CDR3 used the HTBI primer set with the Qiagen OneStep RT-PCR kit. Using fastp at Q25 and MiXCR, TCRdb reprocessed the public reads and kept productive beta chains. Rows merge per CDR3 protein into single entries with the most common DNA and genes. The sample includes roughly 650,000 distinct CDR3 sequences, with roughly 16% observed a single time. In total, the top ten clones hold around 3.5% of the sample. Input material: blood. The origin of the receptors is a woman aged 40 to 50 with Graves' ophthalmopathy.

In this sample, this clonotype turned up a few times. The V call is TRBV27, the J call TRBJ2-1; maybe TRBD1 (6 bases). Trimming removed 1 base from V and 7 bases from J, with 11 bases in between. The CDR3 length is 14 residues. Per the germline V gene, CDR1 is MNHEY and CDR2 is SMNVEV (reference sequence). CDR3 DNA: TGTGCCAGCAGTTTATGGGGGCCCCAGAATGAGCAGTTCTTC. Translating it yields CASSLWGPQNEQFF.

This clonotype was recorded many times. The chain uses TRBV20-1 and TRBJ2-3; 12 nucleotides agree with TRBD2. This CDR3 spans 15 amino acids. The germline gives CDR1 DFQATT, CDR2 SNEGSKA (reference sequence). The junction had 4 bases not matched to a gene; V was cut back by 2 bases and J by 4 bases. The CDR3 protein is CSARHPSGRADTQYF. CDR3 DNA sequence: TGCAGTGCTAGACATCCTAGCGGGAGGGCAGATACGCAGTATTTT.

This clonotype came up a few times. The V gene is TRBV2, the J gene TRBJ2-7, with D hard to call. The CDR3 is 14 amino acids. Trimming left V 3 bases short and J 0 bases short, with 9 bases between. The germline gives CDR1 SNHLY, CDR2 FYNNEI. This CDR3 is CASSDFGFSYEQYF. CDR3 DNA: TGTGCCAGCAGTGATTTTGGCTTCTCCTACGAGCAGTACTTC. The full variable domain, with the rest looked up from reference TRBV2 and TRBJ2-7, is EPEVTQTPSHQVTQMGQEVILRCVPISNHLYFYWYRQILGQKVEFLVSFYNNEISEKSEIFDDQFSVERPDGSNFTLKIRSTKLEDSAMYFCASSDFGFSYEQYFGPGTRLTVT.

Many counts were recorded for this clonotype. This sequence joins TRBV12-3 or TRBV12-4 and TRBJ1-5; 10 nucleotides match TRBD1. Trimming removed 5 bases from V and 5 bases from J; junction bases left unmatched: 6. The CDR3 extends over 15 amino acids. The CDR3: CASSRQGALDQPQHF. In DNA, the CDR3 is TGTGCCAGCAGTCGACAGGGGGCCCTAGATCAGCCCCAGCATTTT.

This clonotype was seen many times. The chain is built from TRBV18 and TRBJ1-1; no reliable D call. Trimming cost V 6 bases and J 7 bases, with 12 bases left between them. This CDR3 has 12 amino acids. The germline gives CDR1 KGHSH, CDR2 LQKENI. CDR3 loop: CASSLTDSEAFF. The DNA for the CDR3 is TGTGCCAGCTCCCTTACAGATAGTGAAGCTTTCTTT.

The rearrangement links TRBV19 to TRBJ2-2; weak D call: TRBD2 (5 bases). The CDR3 sequence is 14 residues long. Trimming removed 4 bases from V and 7 bases from J, with 13 bases in between. Germline loops: CDR1 LNHDA, CDR2 SQIVND (reference sequence). CDR3 region: CASSTGLGSGELFF. For the CDR3, the DNA is TGTGCCAGTAGTACTGGGCTTGGGAGCGGGGAGCTGTTTTTT. Variable domain in full (rest from reference TRBV19 and TRBJ2-2): DGGITQSPKYLFRKEGQNVTLSCEQNLNHDAMYWYRQDPGQGLRLIYYSQIVNDFQKGDIAEGYSVSREKKESFPLTVTSAQKNPTAFYLCASSTGLGSGELFFGEGSRLTVL.

The table lists this clonotype with many counts. This chain connects TRBV7-3 to TRBJ2-1; 7 bases are a match to TRBD1. The germline V gene has CDR1 SGHTA and CDR2 FQGTGA. V lost 5 bases and J lost 7; bases outside the gene matches: 2. The CDR3 extends over 12 amino acids. The CDR3 nucleotides read TGTGCCAGCAGCCTGGGACAGAATGAGCAGTTCTTC. Translated: CASSLGQNEQFF.

This clonotype was observed at least ten times. As DNA, the CDR3 is TGTGCCAGCAGCTTAGGCAGGGGGCACACTGAAGCTTTCTTT. Its protein is CASSLGRGHTEAFF. The chain recombines TRBV7-8 with TRBJ1-1, with 8 bases fitting TRBD1. CDR1 SGHVS and CDR2 FQNEAQ come from the germline V gene. CDR3 length equals 14 residues. Unmatched junction bases numbered 1, after V lost 1 base and J lost 3 bases.

This clonotype was counted many times. V and J are TRBV20-1 and TRBJ2-7; D may correspond to TRBD1 or TRBD2 (5 bases each). Germline V lookup: CDR1 DFQATT, CDR2 SNEGSKA (reference sequence). Trimming shortened V by 4 bases and J by 4 bases, and 20 bases separated the two germline ends. The length of the CDR3 is 15 residues. The CDR3 region is CSATNLGTALYEQYF. The CDR3 DNA reads TGCAGTGCTACGAATCTCGGGACGGCACTTTACGAGCAGTACTTC.

V is TRBV4-2 and J is TRBJ1-1; D is undetermined. Germline-derived CDR1 and CDR2 are LGHNA and YNFKEQ. The CDR3 runs to 15 residues. Trimming pared 2 bases from V and 1 base from J, leaving 11 bases between. For the CDR3, the DNA is TGTGCCAGCAGCCAATCCCCGGCAGCGAACACTGAAGCTTTCTTT. As protein: CASSQSPAANTEAFF.

This sequence joins TRBV20-1 and TRBJ2-1; 7 bases agree with TRBD1. CDR1 and CDR2 from the germline V gene are DFQATT and SNEGSKA (reference sequence). This CDR3 has 16 residues. Germline trimming cut 2 bases from V and 1 base from J; bases unmatched to any gene: 8. The CDR3 is CSARNPRTGSYNEQFF. CDR3 nucleotides: TGCAGTGCTAGAAACCCGAGGACAGGTTCCTACAATGAGCAGTTCTTC.

This clonotype appeared many times. The chain combines TRBV6-6 with TRBJ2-4; TRBD1 or TRBD2 may be the D gene (5 bases each). Trimming took off 4 bases at V and 0 bases at J, with 10 bases between the two ends. Germline CDR1 MNHNY, CDR2 SVGAGI (reference sequence). This CDR3 spans 15 amino acids. CDR3 nucleotide sequence: TGTGCCAGCAGTTCTACCGGGACAGCCAAAAACATTCAGTACTTC. Protein product: CASSSTGTAKNIQYF.

This clonotype has just a few counts. This chain connects TRBV20-1 to TRBJ2-1; the D is unclear. V shed 4 bases and J shed 7 bases, with 11 bases lying between them. The CDR3 covers 12 residues. Germline CDR1 DFQATT, CDR2 SNEGSKA (reference sequence). The CDR3 DNA reads as TGCAGTGCTACCTCAAGGCGGAATGAGCAGTTCTTC. It specifies CSATSRRNEQFF.

This clonotype has at least ten counts. This chain links TRBV2 with TRBJ1-4; 8 bases fit TRBD1. With V trimmed by 5 bases and J by 7 bases, 12 bases remained unmatched. Germline V gene lookup returns CDR1 SNHLY and CDR2 FYNNEI. This CDR3 has 16 amino acids. CDR3 coding DNA: TGTGCCAGCAGTCTCTTGGGACAGGCGGGAGGTGAAAAACTGTTTTTT. This sequence encodes CASSLLGQAGGEKLFF.

There are many counts of this clonotype. This chain uses TRBV7-9 with TRBJ2-2, with TRBD1 as a possible D gene (7 bases). There are 15 residues in the CDR3. Germline CDR1 is SEHNR and CDR2 is FQNEAQ (reference sequence). Trimming removed 4 bases at V and 3 bases at J, with 12 bases between. Here the CDR3 DNA reads TGTGCCAGCAGCTCGCTCAGGGGGGACACCGGGGAGCTGTTTTTT. Protein: CASSSLRGDTGELFF.

CDR3 in DNA: TGTGCCAGCAGCACAGCAGGGACTGGAAACACCATATATTTT. Its translation is CASSTAGTGNTIYF. V usage is TRBV7-9 and J usage is TRBJ1-3, with D maybe TRBD1 (5 bases). V dropped 5 bases and J dropped 2 bases, with 10 bases sitting between them. The CDR3 consists of 14 residues. Per germline, CDR1 SEHNR and CDR2 FQNEAQ (reference sequence).

The V call is TRBV12-3 or TRBV12-4, the J call TRBJ2-2; 14 bases are a match to TRBD2. Trimming removed 7 bases from V and 6 bases from J; junction bases left unmatched: 4. The CDR3 extends over 15 amino acids. CDR3 loop: CASKRGLAGAGELFF. The CDR3 bases are TGTGCCAGCAAACGGGGACTAGCGGGAGCCGGGGAGCTGTTTTTT.

This clonotype showed up many times. The rearrangement uses TRBV20-1 and TRBJ2-1; TRBD1 matches 7 bases. This CDR3 region has 14 residues. The ends lost 1 base at V and 3 bases at J; junction bases unmatched: 3. Germline lookup yields CDR1 DFQATT and CDR2 SNEGSKA (reference sequence). The CDR3 reads CSARGGQLYNEQFF. The CDR3 nucleotides are TGCAGTGCTAGAGGGGGACAGCTCTACAATGAGCAGTTCTTC.

The sample holds a few counts of this clonotype. V is TRBV5-1 and J is TRBJ1-1, with no clear D. V dropped 2 bases and J dropped 4 bases, with 9 bases sitting between them. The CDR3 sequence is 13 residues long. Per the germline V gene, CDR1 is SGHRS and CDR2 is YFSETQ. CDR3 loop: CASSFQDATEAFF. As DNA, the CDR3 is TGCGCCAGCAGCTTTCAGGATGCCACTGAAGCTTTCTTT.

The genes are TRBV5-1 and TRBJ1-1; tentative D call: TRBD1 (5 bases). V was trimmed by 1 base and J by 2 bases, leaving 15 bases between them. CDR1 is SGHRS and CDR2 is YFSETQ in the germline V gene. The CDR3 covers 16 residues. This CDR3 reads CASSLHHRQPNTEAFF. CDR3 in DNA: TGCGCCAGCAGCTTGCACCACAGGCAACCAAACACTGAAGCTTTCTTT.

This sequence joins TRBV29-1 and TRBJ2-2; 9 positions agree with TRBD1. The CDR3 has 15 residues. V dropped 3 bases and J dropped 10; count of bases not matched to a gene: 12. The germline V gene has CDR1 SQVTM and CDR2 ANQGSEA. The CDR3 DNA is TGCAGCGTTGATAACGGACAGGGGCTCGGCGAGGAGCTGTTTTTT. Its translation: CSVDNGQGLGEELFF.

The V gene is TRBV27, the J gene TRBJ2-5; 9 bases align to TRBD1. This CDR3 spans 15 amino acids. Trimming took 5 bases from V and 5 from J; bases not matched to a gene: 9. Germline V CDR1 and CDR2: MNHEY, SMNVEV (reference sequence). DNA of the CDR3: TGTGCCAGCAGTGGGGTAGGGACAGGGCAGGAGACCCAGTACTTC. The encoded protein is CASSGVGTGQETQYF.

CDR3 in amino acids: CASSGQGVREQYF. CDR3 coding DNA: TGTGCCAGCAGTGGACAGGGGGTTCGCGAGCAGTACTTC. The V and J genes are TRBV2 and TRBJ2-7; 9 bases line up with TRBD1. The CDR3 has 13 residues. The ends lost 4 bases at V and 6 bases at J; junction bases unmatched: 4. Germline V lookup: CDR1 SNHLY, CDR2 FYNNEI.

The chain couples TRBV7-2 to TRBJ1-2; D may be TRBD1 (5 bases). The CDR3 runs 15 residues. V lost 5 bases, J lost 8 bases, and 21 bases lay in between. Germline V CDR1 and CDR2: SGHTA, FQGNSA. CDR3 sequence: CASSPGYQVGRGYTF. The CDR3, as DNA: TGTGCCAGCAGCCCCGGTTACCAGGTGGGGCGCGGCTACACCTTC. Filled out from reference TRBV7-2 and TRBJ1-2, the complete variable domain reads GAGVSQSPSNKVTEKGKDVELRCDPISGHTALYWYRQSLGQGLEFLIYFQGNSAPDKSGLPSDRFSAERTGGSVSTLTIQRTQQEDSAVYLCASSPGYQVGRGYTFGSGTRLTVV.

In this sample, this clonotype turned up a few times. The rearrangement uses TRBV28 and TRBJ2-1, with D possibly called TRBD1 or TRBD2 (5 bases each). The CDR3 is made up of 14 amino acids. The ends were cut back, 5 bases at V and 7 bases at J, with 15 bases in the middle. CDR1 and CDR2 (germline): MDHEN, SYDVKM. CDR3 amino acids: CASSRDPTRNEQFF. The CDR3 coding sequence is TGTGCCAGCAGTCGGGACCCGACGAGAAATGAGCAGTTCTTC.

This clonotype has just a few counts. This chain links TRBV20-1 with TRBJ1-5, with D uncertain. CDR1 is DFQATT, CDR2 SNEGSKA, per germline (reference sequence). This CDR3 region has 15 residues. The V end was cut by 2 bases, the J end by 4 bases, with 15 bases between. The CDR3 DNA is TGCAGTGCTAGAAGGACCTTTGGGGAAAATCAGCCCCAGCATTTT. Translating it yields CSARRTFGENQPQHF.

The rearrangement links TRBV20-1 to TRBJ2-2; 9 bases align to TRBD2. CDR1 is DFQATT and CDR2 is SNEGSKA in the germline V gene (reference sequence). V shed 0 bases, J shed 7 bases, and the junction held 9 bases outside the gene matches. The CDR3 totals 16 residues. The CDR3 coding sequence is TGCAGTGCTAGAGATAATAGAGCGGGGGGCTTCGGGGAGCTGTTTTTT. It codes for CSARDNRAGGFGELFF.

This clonotype was observed at least ten times. The V gene is TRBV15, the J gene TRBJ2-1; D perhaps matches TRBD2 (5 bases). The CDR3 runs to 14 residues. V was pared by 3 bases and J by 1 base, with 7 bases between. The germline V gene has CDR1 LNHNV and CDR2 YYDKDF (reference sequence). The CDR3 DNA sequence: TGTGCCACCAGCAGGGACTTGTCCTACAATGAGCAGTTCTTC. This translates into CATSRDLSYNEQFF.

As to this clonotype: The junction departs from germline at one end; a sequencing error may be responsible. The rearrangement uses TRBV20-1 and TRBJ2-1, with D hard to call. Germline V lookup: CDR1 DFQATT, CDR2 SNEGSKA (reference sequence). This CDR3 has 10 amino acids. The CDR3: CSARRNELFF. The CDR3 DNA follows: TGCAGTGCTAGGAGGAATGAGCTGTTCTTC.

This clonotype was recorded at least ten times. The chain uses TRBV6-2 or TRBV6-3 and TRBJ1-2, with TRBD1 identical over 7 bases. CDR3 size: 12 residues. Trimming took 5 bases from V and 4 from J; bases not matched to a gene: 1. CDR1 is MNHEY and CDR2 is SVGEGT in the germline V gene. The CDR3 sequence: CASSGTVYGYTF. CDR3 coding DNA: TGTGCCAGCAGTGGGACAGTCTATGGCTACACCTTC.

Of note for this clonotype: A junction boundary mismatches the germline segment, possibly from a read error. The chain couples TRBV5-1 to TRBJ2-1; D is unclear. The CDR3 extends over 14 amino acids. Germline CDR1 is SGHRS and CDR2 is YFSETQ. CDR3 protein: CAGSPLYEDNEQFF. CDR3 in DNA: TGCGCCGGCAGCCCCCTCTACGAGGACAATGAGCAGTTCTTC.

This CDR3 is CASSFLAGGRNEQFF. CDR3 nucleotide sequence: TGCGCCAGCAGCTTCCTAGCGGGGGGGCGCAATGAGCAGTTCTTC. The chain has TRBV5-1 and TRBJ2-1; 12 nucleotides align to TRBD2. CDR1 is SGHRS, CDR2 YFSETQ, per germline. V shed 2 bases and J 6 bases; nucleotides not matched to a gene: 3. The CDR3 has 15 residues.